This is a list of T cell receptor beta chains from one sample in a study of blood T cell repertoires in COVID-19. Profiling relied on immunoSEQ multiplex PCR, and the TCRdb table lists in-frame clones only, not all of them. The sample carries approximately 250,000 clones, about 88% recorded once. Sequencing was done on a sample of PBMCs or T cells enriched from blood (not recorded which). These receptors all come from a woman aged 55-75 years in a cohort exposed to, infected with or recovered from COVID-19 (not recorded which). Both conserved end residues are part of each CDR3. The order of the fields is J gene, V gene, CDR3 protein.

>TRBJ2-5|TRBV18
CASSPGGGVQETQYF
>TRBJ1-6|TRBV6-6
CASSLGQGNSPLHF
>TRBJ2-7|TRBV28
CACRGGGIYEQYF
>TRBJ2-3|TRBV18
CASSSGVLDTQYF
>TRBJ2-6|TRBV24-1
CATSDGTGNSGANVLTF
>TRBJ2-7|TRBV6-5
CASSSRYEQYF
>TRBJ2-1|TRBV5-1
CASMRTSGRGNEQFF
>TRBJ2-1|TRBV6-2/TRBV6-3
CASSYSKQRQTRKQFF
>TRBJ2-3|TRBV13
CASSLVVDTQYF
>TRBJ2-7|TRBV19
CASSINSGTGNYEQYF
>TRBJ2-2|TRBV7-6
CASSGDRLAGVRNTGELFF
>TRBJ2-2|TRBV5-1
CASSWEGANTGELFF
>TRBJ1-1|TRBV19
CASDTNGRGNTEAFF
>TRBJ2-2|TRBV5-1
CATNDRGNTGELFF
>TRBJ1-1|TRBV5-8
CASSPSRRGNTEAFF
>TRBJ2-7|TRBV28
CASSLAGGPYEQYF
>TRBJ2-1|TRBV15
CATSPPLPVLSYNEQFF
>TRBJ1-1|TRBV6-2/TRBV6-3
CASSRQLNTEAFF
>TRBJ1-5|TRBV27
CASKIDRDNQPQHF
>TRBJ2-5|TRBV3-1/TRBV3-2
CASSQVGVLKTQYF
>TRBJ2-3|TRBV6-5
CASSYADTQYF
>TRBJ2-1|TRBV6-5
CASSYKGANEQFF
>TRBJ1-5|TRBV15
CATSTWTGNQPQHF
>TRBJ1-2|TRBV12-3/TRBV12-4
CASSFRDRADTF
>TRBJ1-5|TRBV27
CASSLGGSNQPQHF
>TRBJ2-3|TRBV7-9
CASSLLAGDTDTQYF
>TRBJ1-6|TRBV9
CASSVTGTGASPLHF
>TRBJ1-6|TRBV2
CASRTGPPLHF
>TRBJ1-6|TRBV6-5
CASTEKDNSPLHF
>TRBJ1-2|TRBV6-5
CASSSRTDRYKGYTF
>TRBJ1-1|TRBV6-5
CASSYGRNTEAFF
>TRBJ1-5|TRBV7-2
CASSLSRGSNQPQHF
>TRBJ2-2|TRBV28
CASSLENRVWNTGELFF
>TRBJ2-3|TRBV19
CASSWGLASTDTQYF
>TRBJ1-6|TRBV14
CASSRISAGVNNSPLHF
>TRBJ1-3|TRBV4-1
CASSQDSSGQGSRNTIYF
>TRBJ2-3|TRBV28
CASGGLDRGDTQYF
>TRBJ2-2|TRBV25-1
CASSDPGQGASGELFF
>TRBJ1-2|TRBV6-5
CASSNQGSNYGYTF
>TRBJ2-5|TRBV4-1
CASSQDYGGFETQYF
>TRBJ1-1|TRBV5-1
CASSSYLTGMNTEAFF
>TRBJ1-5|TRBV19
CASNRDNQPQHF
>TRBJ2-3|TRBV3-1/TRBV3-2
CASHKSGGADTQYF
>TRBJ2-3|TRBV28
CASSSGQVMQYF
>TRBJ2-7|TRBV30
CAWSELAGGREQYF